The 4 T cell receptor beta chains below were found in one sample sequenced in a study of blood T cell repertoires in COVID-19. Assay used: immunoSEQ multiplex PCR; TCRdb lists only in-frame clones, some missing. Of more than 150,000 clones listed, roughly nine tenths are singletons. Sample: peripheral blood. The origin of the receptors is a woman in her seventies with acute or convalescent COVID-19.

In this sample, this clone turned up a few times. The chain couples TRBV18 to TRBJ2-5; 8 bases map to TRBD2. J lost 4 bases, V lost 4 bases, and 8 bases had no gene match. CDR1 KGHSH and CDR2 LQKENI come from the germline V gene. This CDR3 is built from 15 residues. DNA for the CDR3: TGTGCCAGCTCACGGAGCGGGGGCCGAGGAGAGACCCAGTACTTC. As protein: CASSRSGGRGETQYF.

The rearrangement joins TRBV7-9 to TRBJ2-1; a possible D gene is TRBD1 (6 bases). Trimming pared 9 bases from V and 15 bases from J, leaving 18 bases between. This CDR3 has 11 amino acids. CDR1 SEHNR and CDR2 FQNEAQ come from the germline V gene (reference sequence). CDR3 sequence: CASTTGTFRFF. The DNA of the CDR3 is TGTGCCAGTACCACTGGGACATTCCGGTTCTTC.

The CDR3 is CASSQAPGGSYEQYV. The CDR3, as DNA: TGTGCCAGCAGCCAAGCGCCGGGAGGCTCCTACGAGCAGTACGTC. The gene calls are TRBV3-1 (or the pseudogene TRBV3-2) and TRBJ2-7; 7 bases align to TRBD2. Germline CDR1 LGHDT, CDR2 YNNKEL (reference sequence). Germline trimming cut 1 base from V and 0 bases from J; bases unmatched to any gene: 3. CDR3 length: 15 amino acids.

This chain joins TRBV30 and TRBJ2-2; 11 bases align to TRBD2. CDR3 length: 15 amino acids. CDR1 GTSNPN and CDR2 SVGIG come from the germline V gene (reference sequence). J was trimmed by 5 bases and V by 3 bases; bases with no gene match: 5. DNA of the CDR3: TGTGCCTGGAGCCTCCTAGCGGGGGGTACCGGGGAGCTGTTTTTT. Translating it yields CAWSLLAGGTGELFF.